The following is a T cell receptor (beta chain) sequence with its context. This clonotype was observed many times. Its binding antigen is unknown. Base qualities are not at hand, and no much larger clone is one base apart. The data originate from a study of human T cells and chemical hapten exposure (dated by TCRdb to the early 2020s). Background on the whole study: For sensitization, 2% DPC in acetone was applied to a 2 cm by 2 cm area of upper inner arm skin. Throughout the study period of roughly 24 weeks, patients also received therapeutic DPC doses to the scalp every week. Patch testing was done on the upper back using Finn chambers containing 0.01% DPC, and results were scored after 6 days according to International Contact Dermatitis Research Group standards. The patient cohort, mostly female, included alopecia areata with under or over 50% scalp involvement, alopecia totalis and alopecia universalis. Peripheral blood TCR repertoire changes were tracked in vivo in alopecia patients during primary and secondary sensitization to the hapten diphenylcyclopropenone (DPC). Libraries were pooled for sequencing, and per-sample TCR yields varied mainly because of small differences in library volumes within the pool. Nearly 30 alopecia patients gave blood for TCR sequencing at one to four time points (pre-sensitization, 2, 6 and 24 weeks). Blood samples were taken from patients before sensitization (week 0) and then at 2, 6 and about 24 weeks after DPC sensitization. Study-level results and caveats: Because all patients had alopecia, a presumed autoimmune disease, the immune response of the patients might differ from that of healthy individuals. Significantly more large CDR3 similarity clusters were formed by expanded TCRs than by pre-sensitization or healthy control sets, consistent with antigen-driven responses. A positive correlation was found between the number of PT1 expanded TCRs and patch test score, with significance reached at thresholds 8, 16 and 32 but not 4. DPC sensitization did not change the number of TCRs with a frequency above 1 in 1000, and there was no evidence of changes in global repertoire structure. After repeated subsampling, the strength of the expansion versus patch-test correlation and the threshold at which it became significant changed.

The time point label here, explained by the study, means: pre-sensitization, week 0. The treatment or condition label, read with the paper, signifies: therapeutic diphenylcyclopropenone sensitization with weekly scalp DPC. At every patch-test visit, the blood draw took place before the patch test was put on. Patients were considered eligible if aged 18 to 70, diagnosed with alopecia and deemed suitable for DPC therapy, and patients were excluded if pregnant. Unfractionated whole blood was collected in Tempus Blood RNA tubes, and total RNA was extracted from that blood. The method behind the library was RACE. For sequencing, a NextSeq 500 was employed. During library preparation, unique molecular identifiers were attached to individual cDNA molecules so that TCRs could be counted quantitatively and reproducibly. Each blood RNA sample was used to sequence both TCR alpha and TCR beta chains. In the original analysis: A median of roughly 98,000 TCRs per sample was observed, with a range of 23,224 to 690,600. V, J and CDR3 annotation of the TCR reads was performed with the Decombinator software suite. To make PS versus PT1 abundance plots, every sample was subsampled to the same number of TCRs (28,000). Expanded TCRs were defined as absent before sensitization and observed at least eight times at the 2-week time point. The public reads were reanalyzed by TCRdb: fastp trimming at Q25, MiXCR alignment, in-frame beta chains only. For every CDR3 protein sequence, its rows merge into one entry that carries the most common genes and DNA. The V and J calls were not made by the authors but by TCRdb's processing. In all, the sample holds tens of thousands of distinct CDR3 sequences, and over 9.5% of those were seen once. The top ten constitute roughly 6% of the sample.

The CDR3 starts with the cysteine, ends with the phenylalanine, and has 17 residues. The kept DNA is CDR3 alone, 51 bases in frame from the first base. Germline trimming: 3 bases from V, 2 bases from J; junction bases outside gene matches: 7. CDR1 and CDR2 (SGHNT, YENEEA) derive from the germline V gene. The receptor was isolated from a man aged 25 to 40 with alopecia areata. Some clones in this sample may be carry-over from other donors' samples. In this chain, TRBV11-3 is recombined with TRBJ2-6, with 7 bases matching TRBD1. Sequencing was performed on whole blood, taken in connection with sensitization to the hapten diphenylcyclopropenone (DPC). The encoded CDR3 is CASSFGQEKTGANVLTF. The nucleotides are TGTGCCAGCAGCTTCGGACAGGAGAAAACTGGGGCCAACGTCCTGACTTTC.